The 6 T cell receptor beta chains reported below all come from one sample, sequenced in a study of blood T cell repertoires in COVID-19. The protocol was immunoSEQ multiplex PCR, while the TCRdb copy is restricted to in-frame clones and leaves out a portion. The sample contains approximately 160,000 clones, just over 90% of which appear only once. Sample: peripheral blood. All receptors come from a woman aged 60-70 years with COVID-19, enrolled during active disease.

The V and J genes are TRBV7-9 and TRBJ1-2, with unresolved D. With 1 base removed from V and 6 bases from J, the gap between germline ends came to 15 bases. The CDR3 covers 15 residues. Germline V gene sequence: CDR1 SEHNR, CDR2 FQNEAQ (reference sequence). The CDR3 region is CASSLDIAGLDGYTF. The CDR3 nucleotides read TGTGCCAGCAGCTTAGATATAGCGGGGTTGGATGGCTACACCTTC.

This clone was recorded only once. This sample also contains other DNA sequences that code for the same CDR3. This rearrangement joins TRBV19 to TRBJ1-6, with 8 bases aligning to TRBD1. CDR3 length equals 14 residues. Germline trimming cut 3 bases from V and 8 bases from J; bases unmatched to any gene: 3. Germline CDR1 reads LNHDA; CDR2 reads SQIVND (reference sequence). The CDR3 DNA reads as TGTGCCAGTAGTATCAGGGGGCCGGATTCACCCCTCCACTTT. Translated: CASSIRGPDSPLHF.

The chain employs TRBV5-5 and TRBJ1-2; D is perhaps TRBD1 (5 bases). This CDR3 comprises 15 residues. V was clipped by 3 bases and J by 5 bases, with 17 bases between them. Germline V gives CDR1 SGHKS, CDR2 YYEKEE (reference sequence). The CDR3 reads CASSSGRGVAYGYTF. In DNA, the CDR3 is TGTGCCAGCAGCTCGGGCCGGGGGGTTGCTTATGGCTACACCTTC. The full variable domain, completed using reference TRBV5-5 and TRBJ1-2, is DAGVTQSPTHLIKTRGQQVTLRCSPISGHKSVSWYQQVLGQGPQFIFQYYEKEERGRGNFPDRFSARQFPNYSSELNVNALLLGDSALYLCASSSGRGVAYGYTFGSGTRLTVV.

This chain links TRBV6-5 with TRBJ1-2; D is unclear. CDR3 length: 15 residues. Between the trimmed V and J ends, which lost 1 base and 4 bases, there was a span of 13 bases. Germline CDR1 MNHEY, CDR2 SVGAGI. The CDR3 is CASSYFREQLYGYTF. The CDR3 DNA follows: TGTGCCAGCAGTTACTTTAGGGAGCAGCTCTATGGCTACACCTTC.

The chain uses TRBV15 and TRBJ2-4; 10 bases are a match to TRBD1. Per the germline V gene, CDR1 is LNHNV and CDR2 is YYDKDF (reference sequence). The CDR3 has 13 residues. V was pared by 5 bases and J by 7 bases, with 2 bases of the junction left unmatched. The CDR3 sequence is CATSADRGNIQYF. The DNA of the CDR3 is TGTGCCACCAGCGCGGACAGGGGGAACATTCAGTACTTC.

The table lists this clone with a few counts. This sequence joins TRBV18 and TRBJ1-1; possibly TRBD1 for D (5 bases). CDR1 KGHSH and CDR2 LQKENI come from the germline V gene. There are 14 residues in the CDR3. The V gene lost 3 bases and the J gene lost 1 base, with 9 bases spanning the gap. CDR3 coding DNA: TGTGCCAGCTCACCCTATCAGGGGAACACTGAAGCTTTCTTT. Translation: CASSPYQGNTEAFF.